The entry that follows covers one T cell receptor (beta chain) sequence. Sequencing was performed with immunoSEQ multiplex PCR; in TCRdb, only in-frame clones are kept and a portion is missing. The sample contains about 150,000 clones, approximately 89% of which appear only once. The record originates from a study of blood T cell repertoires in COVID-19. Whole-study context: The origin of the acute and convalescent COVID-19 samples was the United States, Italy and Spain.

Trimming took 0 bases from V and 1 from J, leaving 8 bases between them. Germline lookup yields CDR1 SGHKS and CDR2 YYEKEE (reference sequence). This CDR3 comprises 15 residues. The sequence was obtained from a man in his fifties or sixties with active or convalescent COVID-19. V gene TRBV5-5 combines with J gene TRBJ1-5, with D possibly TRBD1 on 6 matching bases. Sequences were obtained from peripheral blood. DNA of the CDR3: TGTGCCAGCAGCTTGGCGGACAGAAGCAATCAGCCCCAGCATTTT. It codes for CASSLADRSNQPQHF.